One sample yielded the 18 T cell receptor beta chains listed below, sequenced in a study of blood T cell repertoires in COVID-19 (dated by TCRdb to about 2020). Libraries were made using the immunoSEQ multiplex PCR assay. TCRdb took over this immuneACCESS table, retaining in-frame rearrangements with V and J assigned. Such tables are incomplete; in checked studies, under half of the missing clones stem from an unresolved V gene, and the remainder is unexplained. Across this sample there are under 150,000 clones, with 75% to 90% seen only once. Clones ranked in the top ten supply 8.1% of the sample. Sequencing input: peripheral blood. The receptors shown here come from a woman aged 40 to 50 with acute or convalescent COVID-19.

The chain is built from TRBV3-1 (or the pseudogene TRBV3-2) and TRBJ2-2; 9 nucleotides align to TRBD2. Trimming took 4 bases from V and 4 from J; bases not matched to a gene: 4. The CDR3 runs 15 residues. CDR1 and CDR2 from the germline V gene are LGHDT and YNNKEL (reference sequence). CDR3 in amino acids: CASSRGGESTGELFF. The CDR3 DNA reads as TGTGCCAGCAGCCGCGGGGGGGAGTCCACCGGGGAGCTGTTTTTT.

This clone was detected only once. This rearrangement joins TRBV7-2 to TRBJ2-3, with D tentatively TRBD2 (5 bases). The V gene's germline CDR1 is SGHTA and CDR2 FQGNSA. The CDR3 contains 13 residues. With 1 base removed from V and 5 bases from J, the gap between germline ends came to 7 bases. CDR3 in amino acids: CASSLGRRDTQYF. The CDR3 DNA sequence: TGTGCCAGCAGCTTAGGGAGGAGAGATACGCAGTATTTT.

The chain links TRBV15 to TRBJ1-5, with 9 bases lining up with TRBD1. V lost 0 bases, J lost 7 bases, and 4 bases stayed unmatched. The V gene's germline CDR1 is LNHNV and CDR2 YYDKDF (reference sequence). The CDR3 sequence is 15 residues long. The chain's CDR3 is CATSREQGAWQPQHF. The CDR3 region has the DNA TGTGCCACCAGCAGAGAACAGGGGGCTTGGCAGCCCCAGCATTTT.

The chain combines TRBV5-1 with TRBJ1-5, with TRBD1 as a possible D gene (5 bases). Germline-derived CDR1 and CDR2 are SGHRS and YFSETQ. The length of the CDR3 is 15 residues. The ends were cut back, 0 bases at V and 4 bases at J, with 11 bases in the middle. CDR3 sequence: CASSLEGVGNQPQHF. The CDR3, as DNA: TGCGCCAGCAGCTTGGAAGGGGTTGGAAATCAGCCCCAGCATTTT.

This clone was observed once. The chain combines TRBV19 with TRBJ1-1; 7 bases agree with TRBD1. The CDR3 is 13 amino acids. The V and J ends lost 9 bases and 5 bases, in that order; junction bases with no gene match: 9. Germline CDR1 LNHDA, CDR2 SQIVND (reference sequence). The CDR3 reads CASQDRRGTEAFF. The CDR3 coding sequence is TGTGCCAGCCAGGACAGGCGGGGAACTGAAGCTTTCTTT.

This clone was picked up one time. The J gene is TRBJ1-2, the V gene TRBV2; D is possibly TRBD1 (5 bases). Germline-derived CDR1 and CDR2 are SNHLY and FYNNEI. V lost 4 bases and J 0 bases, leaving 9 bases between the germline ends. The CDR3 spans 14 residues. The CDR3 reads CASSGRRANYGYTF. CDR3 nucleotide sequence: TGTGCCAGCAGTGGGCGCAGGGCTAACTATGGCTACACCTTC.

The V call is TRBV30, the J call TRBJ2-7; tentatively, D is TRBD1 (6 bases). Looked up from germline, CDR1 is GTSNPN and CDR2 is SVGIG (reference sequence). There are 15 residues in the CDR3. The V gene lost 3 bases and the J gene lost 1 base, with 16 bases spanning the gap. In DNA, the CDR3 is TGTGCCTGGAGGACCTGGGACGGGACATCCTACGAGCAGTACTTC. Amino acid sequence: CAWRTWDGTSYEQYF.

V usage is TRBV25-1 and J usage is TRBJ2-3, with D tentatively TRBD1 (6 bases). CDR3 length: 15 residues. The germline gives CDR1 MGHDK, CDR2 SYGVNS. V shed 3 bases and J shed 6 bases, with 16 bases lying between them. CDR3 coding DNA: TGTGCCAGCAGTGACTTTAAAGGGGGAGAGGATACGCAGTATTTT. It is translated as CASSDFKGGEDTQYF.

This rearrangement joins TRBV19 to TRBJ2-3; 10 bases match TRBD2. This CDR3 contains 17 residues. Trimming cost V 4 bases and J 3 bases; bases outside gene matches: 10. Germline V gene sequence: CDR1 LNHDA, CDR2 SQIVND (reference sequence). CDR3 sequence: CASSSLSGGARTDTQYF. The DNA for the CDR3 is TGTGCCAGTAGTAGCCTCAGCGGGGGGGCCCGGACAGATACGCAGTATTTT.

CDR3 in DNA: TGCAGCGTACCCCAGGGCCTTGGGGACACCGGGGAGCTGTTTTTT. This gives the protein CSVPQGLGDTGELFF. This chain joins TRBV29-1 and TRBJ2-2, with TRBD1 as a possible D gene (5 bases). CDR3 length: 15 amino acids. From germline, CDR1 is SQVTM and CDR2 ANQGSEA. V shed 6 bases and J shed 3 bases, with 17 bases lying between them.

The rearrangement joins TRBV6-5 to TRBJ2-2; 9 bases match TRBD1. The junction had 7 bases not matched to a gene; V was cut back by 2 bases and J by 6 bases. The CDR3 totals 16 residues. Germline lookup yields CDR1 MNHEY and CDR2 SVGAGI. The CDR3 bases are TGTGCCAGCAGTTACCGGCGGGACAGGGTCTCCGGGGAGCTGTTTTTT. It codes for CASSYRRDRVSGELFF.

J is TRBJ1-2 and V is TRBV6-5; TRBD1 matches at 7 bases. This CDR3 is 14 amino acids long. Germline CDR1 is MNHEY and CDR2 is SVGAGI. V shed 1 base, J shed 6 bases, and the junction held 5 bases outside the gene matches. This CDR3 is CASSYLQGTNGYTF. CDR3 nucleotides: TGTGCCAGCAGTTACTTACAGGGGACAAATGGCTACACCTTC.

The chain employs TRBV5-5 and TRBJ2-7; no clear D. Germline-derived CDR1 and CDR2 are SGHKS and YYEKEE (reference sequence). This CDR3 contains 12 residues. Trimming took 2 bases from V and 5 from J, leaving 8 bases between them. This CDR3 reads CASSLPSNEQYF. The DNA of the CDR3 is TGTGCCAGCAGCTTACCTAGTAACGAGCAGTACTTC.

This clone was counted only a few times. This chain uses TRBV6-5 with TRBJ1-2; D gene unclear. CDR3 size: 15 residues. Germline-derived CDR1 and CDR2 are MNHEY and SVGAGI. V lost 5 bases and J lost 8, with 21 bases in between. In nucleotides, the CDR3 is TGTGCCAGCAGTACCCCGAGAGACTGGGTCGGGGGCTACACCTTC. This sequence encodes CASSTPRDWVGGYTF.

The V and J genes are TRBV7-2 and TRBJ1-4, with D possibly TRBD1 on 5 matching bases. With 2 bases removed from V and 7 bases from J, the gap between germline ends came to 11 bases. The CDR3 runs 14 residues. CDR1 SGHTA and CDR2 FQGNSA come from the germline V gene. The CDR3 loop reads CASSLIQAPEKLFF. CDR3 in DNA: TGTGCCAGCAGCTTAATACAGGCCCCTGAAAAACTGTTTTTT. The entire variable domain, with the rest obtained from reference TRBV7-2 and TRBJ1-4, is as follows: GAGVSQSPSNKVTEKGKDVELRCDPISGHTALYWYRQSLGQGLEFLIYFQGNSAPDKSGLPSDRFSAERTGGSVSTLTIQRTQQEDSAVYLCASSLIQAPEKLFFGSGTQLSVL.

The V call is TRBV7-9, the J call TRBJ1-3; unclear D gene. CDR3 length: 14 amino acids. Trimming took off 5 bases at V and 10 bases at J, with 18 bases between the two ends. Germline values: CDR1 SEHNR, CDR2 FQNEAQ (reference sequence). The CDR3 DNA is TGTGCCAGCAGCCGCGACCCCGTTAGAGGGACCATATATTTT. Translated, it gives CASSRDPVRGTIYF. Combining the CDR3 with reference TRBV7-9 and TRBJ1-3 gives the whole variable domain DTGVSQNPRHKITKRGQNVTFRCDPISEHNRLYWYRQTLGQGPEFLTYFQNEAQLEKSRLLSDRFSAERPKGSFSTLEIQRTEQGDSAMYLCASSRDPVRGTIYFGEGSWLTVV.

The V gene is TRBV5-1, the J gene TRBJ2-7, with a tentative D call TRBD2 (7 bases). The V gene lost 0 bases and the J gene lost 7 bases, with 17 bases spanning the gap. The CDR3 is 15 amino acids. Germline V gives CDR1 SGHRS, CDR2 YFSETQ. CDR3 DNA: TGCGCCAGCAGCTTGGCCGTTGCGGGGGCCCGGGAGCAGTACTTC. Its protein product is CASSLAVAGAREQYF.

Notes on this clone: Other nucleotide sequences in the sample specify the same CDR3. V gene TRBV3-1 (or the pseudogene TRBV3-2) combines with J gene TRBJ2-7, with D unclear. The CDR3 has 12 residues. The germline CDR1 and CDR2 sequences are LGHDT and YNNKEL (reference sequence). V dropped 1 base and J dropped 5 bases, with 6 bases sitting between them. This chain's CDR3 is CASSQVAHEQYF. DNA of the CDR3: TGTGCCAGCAGCCAAGTCGCGCACGAGCAGTACTTC.